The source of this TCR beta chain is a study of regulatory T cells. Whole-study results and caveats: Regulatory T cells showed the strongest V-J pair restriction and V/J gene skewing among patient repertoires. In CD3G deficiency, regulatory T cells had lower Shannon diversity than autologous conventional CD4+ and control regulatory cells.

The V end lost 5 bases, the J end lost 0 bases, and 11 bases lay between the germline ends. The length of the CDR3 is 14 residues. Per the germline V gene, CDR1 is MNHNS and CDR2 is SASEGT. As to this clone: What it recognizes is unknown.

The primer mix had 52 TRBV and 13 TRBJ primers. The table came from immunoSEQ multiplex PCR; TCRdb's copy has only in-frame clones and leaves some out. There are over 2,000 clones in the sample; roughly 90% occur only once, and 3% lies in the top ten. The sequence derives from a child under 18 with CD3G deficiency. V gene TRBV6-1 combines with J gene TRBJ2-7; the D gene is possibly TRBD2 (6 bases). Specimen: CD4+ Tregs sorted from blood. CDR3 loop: CASSTHGGSYEQYF. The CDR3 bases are TGTGCCAGCAGTACCCACGGGGGCTCCTACGAGCAGTACTTC.